This is a list of T cell receptor beta chains from one sample in a study of T cell repertoires in cytomegalovirus infection. In TCRdb, the reads were re-called with MiXCR into one record per CDR3 protein. This sample has under 250,000 distinct CDR3 sequences, with 6% to 8% found just once. Sequenced material: PBMCs. The receptors come from a human donor in good health (CMV status not recorded). Some clones in this sample may be carry-over from other donors' samples. The CDR3 runs from the conserved cysteine through the conserved F or W. Each record gives: clone size, J gene, V gene, D gene, CDR3 protein, CDR3 DNA. The D gene is left open where the match is weak. A clone size is listed for some rows: how often the clone was seen (once, few, many), or a class if it is expanded.

clone_size: .
j_call: TRBJ2-7
v_call: TRBV4-3
d_call: .
cdr3_aa: CASSQGGHYEQYF
cdr3_nt: TGCGCCAGCAGCCAAGGAGGGCACTACGAGCAGTACTTC

clone_size: many
j_call: TRBJ2-7
v_call: TRBV6-2/TRBV6-3
d_call: .
cdr3_aa: CASSYSEWGYEQYF
cdr3_nt: TGTGCCAGCAGTTACTCCGAGTGGGGTTACGAGCAGTACTTC

clone_size: many
j_call: TRBJ2-1
v_call: TRBV7-2
d_call: .
cdr3_aa: CASSSTHNEQFF
cdr3_nt: TGTGCCAGCAGTTCCACCCACAATGAGCAGTTCTTC

clone_size: .
j_call: TRBJ1-2
v_call: TRBV20-1
d_call: .
cdr3_aa: CSASRQDNYGYTF
cdr3_nt: TGCAGTGCCTCAAGACAGGATAACTATGGCTACACCTTC

clone_size: .
j_call: TRBJ1-1
v_call: TRBV28
d_call: .
cdr3_aa: CATRQVDTEAFF
cdr3_nt: TGTGCCACCCGACAGGTCGACACTGAAGCTTTCTTT

clone_size: few
j_call: TRBJ2-1
v_call: TRBV29-1
d_call: .
cdr3_aa: CSPQARSYNEQFF
cdr3_nt: TGCAGCCCTCAGGCCAGGTCCTACAATGAGCAGTTCTTC

clone_size: many
j_call: TRBJ2-1
v_call: TRBV6-1
d_call: .
cdr3_aa: CASSSHGGRRDEQFF
cdr3_nt: TGTGCCAGCAGTTCTCATGGGGGGCGCAGAGATGAGCAGTTCTTC

clone_size: many
j_call: TRBJ2-1
v_call: TRBV9
d_call: .
cdr3_aa: CASSVDAEPSYNEQFF
cdr3_nt: TGTGCCAGCAGCGTAGATGCAGAGCCCTCCTACAATGAGCAGTTCTTC

clone_size: many
j_call: TRBJ2-2
v_call: TRBV20-1
d_call: .
cdr3_aa: CSARDHRANTGELFF
cdr3_nt: TGCAGTGCTAGAGATCACAGGGCGAACACCGGGGAGCTGTTTTTT

clone_size: many
j_call: TRBJ1-1
v_call: TRBV2
d_call: .
cdr3_aa: CASSATAFEAFF
cdr3_nt: TGTGCCAGCAGTGCAACAGCCTTTGAAGCTTTCTTT

clone_size: many
j_call: TRBJ2-1
v_call: TRBV7-2
d_call: TRBD2
cdr3_aa: CASSSGGGTSLAYNEQFF
cdr3_nt: TGTGCCAGCAGCTCGGGGGGGGGGACAAGCCTGGCCTACAATGAGCAGTTCTTC

clone_size: many
j_call: TRBJ1-1
v_call: TRBV4-1
d_call: .
cdr3_aa: CASSQDGDPAMAAFF
cdr3_nt: TGCGCCAGCAGCCAAGACGGGGACCCGGCCATGGCAGCTTTCTTT

clone_size: many
j_call: TRBJ2-5
v_call: TRBV6-1
d_call: .
cdr3_aa: CASSLLGQYQETQYF
cdr3_nt: TGTGCCAGCTCACTTCTGGGGCAGTACCAAGAGACCCAGTACTTC

clone_size: few
j_call: TRBJ2-4
v_call: TRBV19
d_call: .
cdr3_aa: CASSISFGDRAKNIQYF
cdr3_nt: TGTGCCAGTAGTATTTCTTTCGGGGACCGGGCCAAAAACATTCAGTACTTC

clone_size: many
j_call: TRBJ2-5
v_call: TRBV29-1
d_call: .
cdr3_aa: CSALVGQETQYF
cdr3_nt: TGCAGCGCCTTGGTTGGTCAAGAGACCCAGTACTTC

clone_size: many
j_call: TRBJ2-7
v_call: TRBV7-8
d_call: .
cdr3_aa: CASSSGQSSYEQYF
cdr3_nt: TGTGCCAGCAGCTCAGGACAGAGCTCCTACGAGCAGTACTTC

clone_size: many
j_call: TRBJ2-1
v_call: TRBV14
d_call: TRBD2
cdr3_aa: CATESGGIQTLYNEQFF
cdr3_nt: TGTGCCACAGAGAGCGGGGGGATCCAAACCCTTTACAATGAGCAGTTCTTC

clone_size: many
j_call: TRBJ2-7
v_call: TRBV20-1
d_call: TRBD2
cdr3_aa: CSARLAGGRGEQYF
cdr3_nt: TGCAGTGCTCGTCTAGCGGGGGGGCGGGGAGAGCAGTACTTC

clone_size: many
j_call: TRBJ1-1
v_call: TRBV20-1
d_call: TRBD1
cdr3_aa: CRGTGGTEAFF
cdr3_nt: TGCAGGGGGACAGGGGGCACTGAAGCTTTCTTT

clone_size: many
j_call: TRBJ1-1
v_call: TRBV7-2
d_call: .
cdr3_aa: CASSRGESTEAFF
cdr3_nt: TGTGCCAGCAGCAGGGGAGAAAGTACTGAAGCTTTCTTT

clone_size: many
j_call: TRBJ2-7
v_call: TRBV7-2
d_call: .
cdr3_aa: CASSLVGRIYEQYF
cdr3_nt: TGTGCCAGCAGCTTAGTGGGGCGAATCTACGAGCAGTACTTC

clone_size: many
j_call: TRBJ2-5
v_call: TRBV28
d_call: TRBD2
cdr3_aa: CASSSTQYPGLAAIIQETQYF
cdr3_nt: TGTGCCAGCAGTTCCACACAGTATCCGGGACTAGCGGCAATTATTCAAGAGACCCAGTACTTC

clone_size: many
j_call: TRBJ2-1
v_call: TRBV10-3
d_call: TRBD1
cdr3_aa: CAISELLTGAYNEQFF
cdr3_nt: TGTGCCATCAGTGAGCTCCTGACAGGGGCCTACAATGAGCAGTTCTTC

clone_size: few
j_call: TRBJ1-6
v_call: TRBV6-2/TRBV6-3
d_call: .
cdr3_aa: CASKETNSPLHF
cdr3_nt: TGTGCCAGCAAGGAAACTAATTCACCCCTCCACTTT